A selection of T cell receptor beta chains follows, all from one sample in a study of blood T cell repertoires in COVID-19. Produced via immunoSEQ multiplex PCR; TCRdb's table is partial and in-frame only. The data show roughly 70,000 clones, with around 75% seen just once and under 25% held by the top ten. The sample taken for sequencing was peripheral blood. Every receptor here comes from a man between 65 and 85 years old with acute or convalescent COVID-19. The conserved cysteine and the conserved F or W are not part of the CDR3 here. A D gene is named only where the DNA matches it firmly.

V	D	length	J	CDR3
TRBV15	-	10	TRBJ2-1	ATSRDLRGQF
TRBV18	-	13	TRBJ1-2	ASSPDRTSNYGYT
TRBV4-3	TRBD1	13	TRBJ2-3	ASSQLDRDTDTQY
TRBV6-6	TRBD2	12	TRBJ2-1	ASSSRDYPREQF
TRBV11-2	-	13	TRBJ1-1	ASSPQGIGNTEAF
TRBV1	-	14	TRBJ1-4	TSSQEKGGADGKLF
TRBV18	TRBD2	13	TRBJ2-5	ASSPASGRAETQY
TRBV19	TRBD1	12	TRBJ1-1	ASRMGQGATEAF
TRBV24-1	TRBD2	15	TRBJ2-7	ATSRGLAGGRGGEQY
TRBV18	TRBD2	14	TRBJ2-3	ASSPILAGRTDTQY
TRBV14	-	13	TRBJ2-1	ASSHRFTGINEQF
TRBV7-9	-	15	TRBJ1-1	ASSPRRRQGPNTEAF
TRBV5-1	TRBD2	13	TRBJ2-3	ASSLQAGGRDTQY
TRBV28	-	14	TRBJ2-1	ASSPTVGAIYNEQF
TRBV24-1	-	11	TRBJ2-1	ATSDSGKNEQF
TRBV15	TRBD1	14	TRBJ1-5	ATSRYDRGGNQPQH
TRBV18	-	14	TRBJ2-1	ASSHSGASSYNEQF
TRBV27	-	12	TRBJ1-5	ASSLERRGQPQH
TRBV28	-	9	TRBJ2-1	ASSPSSEQF
TRBV16	-	15	TRBJ1-6	ASSQSSGRLIGSPLH
TRBV5-4	TRBD1	12	TRBJ1-4	ASSLQGALEKLF
TRBV28	TRBD2	15	TRBJ2-5	ASRLPGLAGLGETQY
TRBV6-5	-	13	TRBJ1-1	ASSYSVVANTEAF
TRBV5-4	-	11	TRBJ2-4	ASSLDPINIQY
TRBV28	TRBD1	12	TRBJ2-7	ATKGTGVFYEQY
TRBV7-2	-	12	TRBJ2-7	ASSLEFGGYEQY
TRBV29-1	TRBD1	13	TRBJ1-3	SVEVWGQGFNTIY
TRBV19	-	10	TRBJ1-2	ASKESGFGYT
TRBV24-1	TRBD1	13	TRBJ2-2	ATSDGPTGTGELF
TRBV18	-	14	TRBJ1-1	ASSPSVAGSGTEAF
TRBV5-4	-	10	TRBJ2-7	ASSRSRYEQY
TRBV5-1	-	13	TRBJ2-1	ASSLGLFSYNEQF
TRBV9	-	14	TRBJ1-2	ASSVEVAGANYGYT